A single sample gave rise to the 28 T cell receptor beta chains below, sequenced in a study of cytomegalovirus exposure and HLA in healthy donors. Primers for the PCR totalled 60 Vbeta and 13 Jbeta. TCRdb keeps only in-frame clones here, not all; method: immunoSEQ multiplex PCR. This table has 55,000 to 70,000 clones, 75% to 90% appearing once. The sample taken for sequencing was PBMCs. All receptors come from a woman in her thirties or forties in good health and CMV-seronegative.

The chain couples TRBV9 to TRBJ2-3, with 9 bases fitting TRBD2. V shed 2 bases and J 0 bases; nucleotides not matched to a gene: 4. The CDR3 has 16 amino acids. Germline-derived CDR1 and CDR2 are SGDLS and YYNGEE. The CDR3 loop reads CASSVNSGRSTDTQYF. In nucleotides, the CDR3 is TGTGCCAGCAGCGTGAACAGCGGGAGGAGCACAGATACGCAGTATTTT.

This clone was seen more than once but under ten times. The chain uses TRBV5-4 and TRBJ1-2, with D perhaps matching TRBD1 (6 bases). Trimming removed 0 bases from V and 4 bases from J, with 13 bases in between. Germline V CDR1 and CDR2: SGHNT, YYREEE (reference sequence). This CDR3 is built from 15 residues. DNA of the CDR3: TGTGCCAGCAGCTTGGGACAAGACAGGAGCTATGGCTACACCTTC. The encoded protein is CASSLGQDRSYGYTF.

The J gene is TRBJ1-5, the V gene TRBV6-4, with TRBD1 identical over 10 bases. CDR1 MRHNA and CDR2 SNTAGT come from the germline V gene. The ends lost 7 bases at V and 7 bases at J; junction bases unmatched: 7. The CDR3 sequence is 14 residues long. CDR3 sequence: CASNPGQGPQPQHF. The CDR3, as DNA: TGTGCCAGCAACCCGGGACAGGGGCCGCAGCCCCAGCATTTT.

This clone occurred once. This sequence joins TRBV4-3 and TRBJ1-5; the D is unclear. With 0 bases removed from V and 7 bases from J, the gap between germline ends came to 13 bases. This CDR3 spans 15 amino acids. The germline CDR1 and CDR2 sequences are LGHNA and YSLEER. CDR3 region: CASSQDSQSTQPQHF. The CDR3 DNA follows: TGCGCCAGCAGCCAAGATTCACAGTCTACGCAGCCCCAGCATTTT.

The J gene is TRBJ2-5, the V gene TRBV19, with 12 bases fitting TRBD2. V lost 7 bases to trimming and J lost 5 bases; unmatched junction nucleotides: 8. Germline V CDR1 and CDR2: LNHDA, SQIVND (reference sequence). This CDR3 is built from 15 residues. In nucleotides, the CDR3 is TGTGCCAGTAAAGGACTAGCGGGATTGGCTGAGACCCAGTACTTC. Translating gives CASKGLAGLAETQYF. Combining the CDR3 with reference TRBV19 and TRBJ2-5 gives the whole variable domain DGGITQSPKYLFRKEGQNVTLSCEQNLNHDAMYWYRQDPGQGLRLIYYSQIVNDFQKGDIAEGYSVSREKKESFPLTVTSAQKNPTAFYLCASKGLAGLAETQYFGPGTRLLVL.

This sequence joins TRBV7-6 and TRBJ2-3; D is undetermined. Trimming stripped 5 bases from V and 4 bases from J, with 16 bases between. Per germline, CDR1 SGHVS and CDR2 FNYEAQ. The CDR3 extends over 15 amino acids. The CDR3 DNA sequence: TGTGCCAGCAGCACGACCCCACAGTTATCAGATACGCAGTATTTT. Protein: CASSTTPQLSDTQYF.

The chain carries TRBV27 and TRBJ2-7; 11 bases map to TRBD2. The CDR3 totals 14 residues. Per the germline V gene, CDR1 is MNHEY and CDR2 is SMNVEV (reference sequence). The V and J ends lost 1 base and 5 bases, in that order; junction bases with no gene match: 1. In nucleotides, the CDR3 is TGTGCCAGCAGTTTATTGACTAGCGGGAACGAGCAGTACTTC. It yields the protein CASSLLTSGNEQYF.

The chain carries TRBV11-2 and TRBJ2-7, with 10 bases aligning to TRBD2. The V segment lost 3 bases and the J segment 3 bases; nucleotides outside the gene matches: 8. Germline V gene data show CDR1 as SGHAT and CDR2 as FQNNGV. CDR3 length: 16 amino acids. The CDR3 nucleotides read TGTGCCAGCAGCTTTTTGGCCGGGACTAGCGACTACGAGCAGTACTTC. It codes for CASSFLAGTSDYEQYF.

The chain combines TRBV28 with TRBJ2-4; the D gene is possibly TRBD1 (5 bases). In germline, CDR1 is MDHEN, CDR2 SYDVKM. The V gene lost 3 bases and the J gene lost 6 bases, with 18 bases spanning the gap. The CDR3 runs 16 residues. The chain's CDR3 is CASSFRLAGQANIQYF. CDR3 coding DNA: TGTGCCAGCAGTTTTCGGTTGGCAGGGCAGGCAAACATTCAGTACTTC. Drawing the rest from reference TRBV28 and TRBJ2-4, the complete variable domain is DVKVTQSSRYLVKRTGEKVFLECVQDMDHENMFWYRQDPGLGLRLIYFSYDVKMKEKGDIPEGYSVSREKKERFSLILESASTNQTSMYLCASSFRLAGQANIQYFGAGTRLSVL.

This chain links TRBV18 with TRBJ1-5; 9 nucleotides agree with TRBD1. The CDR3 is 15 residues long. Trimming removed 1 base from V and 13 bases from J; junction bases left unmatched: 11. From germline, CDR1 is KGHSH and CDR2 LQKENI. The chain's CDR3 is CASSPQNIGQGIQHF. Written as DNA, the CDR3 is TGTGCCAGCTCACCACAAAATATAGGACAGGGGATTCAGCATTTT.

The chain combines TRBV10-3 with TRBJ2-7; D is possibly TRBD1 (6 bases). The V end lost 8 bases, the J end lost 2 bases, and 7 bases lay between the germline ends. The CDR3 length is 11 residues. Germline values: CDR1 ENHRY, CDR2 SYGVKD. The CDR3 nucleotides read TGTGCCATCGCAGGGGCCTACGAGCAGTACTTC. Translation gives CAIAGAYEQYF.

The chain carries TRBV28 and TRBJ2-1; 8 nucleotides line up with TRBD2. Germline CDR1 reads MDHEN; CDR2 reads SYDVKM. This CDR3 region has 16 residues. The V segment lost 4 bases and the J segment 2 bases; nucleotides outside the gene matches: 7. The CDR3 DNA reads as TGTGCCAGCAGTTCCCCCGGGACTAGACCCTACAATGAGCAGTTCTTC. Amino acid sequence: CASSSPGTRPYNEQFF.

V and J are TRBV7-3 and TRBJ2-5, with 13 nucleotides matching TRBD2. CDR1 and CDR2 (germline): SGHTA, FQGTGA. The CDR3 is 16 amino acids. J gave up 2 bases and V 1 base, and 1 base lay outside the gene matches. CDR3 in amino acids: CASSLMGLAGQETQYF. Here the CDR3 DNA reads TGTGCCAGCAGCTTAATGGGACTAGCGGGACAAGAGACCCAGTACTTC.

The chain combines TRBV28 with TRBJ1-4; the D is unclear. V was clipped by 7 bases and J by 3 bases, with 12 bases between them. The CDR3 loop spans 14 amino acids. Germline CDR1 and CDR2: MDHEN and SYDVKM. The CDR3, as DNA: TGTGCCAGCAACCCAACGGTTGCTAATGAAAAACTGTTTTTT. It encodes CASNPTVANEKLFF.

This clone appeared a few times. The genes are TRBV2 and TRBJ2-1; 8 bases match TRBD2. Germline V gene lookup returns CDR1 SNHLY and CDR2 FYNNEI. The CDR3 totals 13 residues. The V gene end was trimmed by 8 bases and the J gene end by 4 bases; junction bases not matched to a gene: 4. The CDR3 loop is CASGSGGYNEQFF. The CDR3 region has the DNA TGTGCCAGCGGAAGCGGGGGTTACAATGAGCAGTTCTTC.

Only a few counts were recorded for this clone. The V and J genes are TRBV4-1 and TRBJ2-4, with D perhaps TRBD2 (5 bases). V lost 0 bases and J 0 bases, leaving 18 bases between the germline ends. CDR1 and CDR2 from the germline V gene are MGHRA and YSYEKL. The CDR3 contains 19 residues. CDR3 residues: CASSQDHQLASVAKNIQYF. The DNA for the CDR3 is TGCGCCAGCAGCCAAGATCATCAGTTAGCGAGTGTAGCCAAAAACATTCAGTACTTC.

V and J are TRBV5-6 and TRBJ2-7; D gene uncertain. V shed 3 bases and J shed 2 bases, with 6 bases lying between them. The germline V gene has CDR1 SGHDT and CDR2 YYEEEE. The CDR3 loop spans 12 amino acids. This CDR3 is CASSSFTYEQYF. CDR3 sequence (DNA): TGTGCCAGCAGCTCGTTTACCTACGAGCAGTACTTC.

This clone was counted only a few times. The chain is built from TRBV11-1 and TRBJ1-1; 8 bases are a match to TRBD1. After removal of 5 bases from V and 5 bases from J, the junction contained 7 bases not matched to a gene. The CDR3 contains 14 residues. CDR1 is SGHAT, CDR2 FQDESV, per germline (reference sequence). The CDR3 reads CASSPRTGRTEAFF. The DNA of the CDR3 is TGTGCCAGCAGCCCCCGGACAGGGAGAACTGAAGCTTTCTTT.

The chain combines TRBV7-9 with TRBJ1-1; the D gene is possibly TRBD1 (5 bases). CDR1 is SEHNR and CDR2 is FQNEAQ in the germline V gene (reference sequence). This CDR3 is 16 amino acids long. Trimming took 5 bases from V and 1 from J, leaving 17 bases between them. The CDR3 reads CASSLPVETANTEAFF. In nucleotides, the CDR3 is TGTGCCAGCAGCCTTCCCGTTGAGACAGCGAACACTGAAGCTTTCTTT.

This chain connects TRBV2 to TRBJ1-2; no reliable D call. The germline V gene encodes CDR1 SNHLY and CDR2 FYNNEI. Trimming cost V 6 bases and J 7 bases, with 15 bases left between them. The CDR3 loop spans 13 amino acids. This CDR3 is CASRGSLIFGYTF. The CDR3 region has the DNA TGTGCCAGCAGAGGGAGCTTGATTTTTGGCTACACCTTC.

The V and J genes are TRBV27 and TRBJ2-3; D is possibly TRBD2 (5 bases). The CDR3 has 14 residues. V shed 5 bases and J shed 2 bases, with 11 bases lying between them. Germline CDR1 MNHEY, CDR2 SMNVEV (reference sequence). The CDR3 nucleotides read TGTGCCAGCAGTCCCACTAGAGCCACAGATACGCAGTATTTT. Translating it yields CASSPTRATDTQYF.

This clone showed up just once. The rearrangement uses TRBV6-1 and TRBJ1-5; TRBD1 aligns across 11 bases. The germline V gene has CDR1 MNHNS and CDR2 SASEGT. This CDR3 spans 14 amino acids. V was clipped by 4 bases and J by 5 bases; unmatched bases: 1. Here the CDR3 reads CASSAGQGDQPQHF. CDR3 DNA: TGTGCCAGCAGTGCGGGACAGGGGGATCAGCCCCAGCATTTT.

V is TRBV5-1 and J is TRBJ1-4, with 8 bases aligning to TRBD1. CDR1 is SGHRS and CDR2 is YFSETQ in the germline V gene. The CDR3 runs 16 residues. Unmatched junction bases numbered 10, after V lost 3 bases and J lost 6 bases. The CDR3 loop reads CASSWGQGALDEKLFF. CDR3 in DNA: TGCGCCAGCAGCTGGGGCCAGGGGGCGCTTGATGAAAAACTGTTTTTT.

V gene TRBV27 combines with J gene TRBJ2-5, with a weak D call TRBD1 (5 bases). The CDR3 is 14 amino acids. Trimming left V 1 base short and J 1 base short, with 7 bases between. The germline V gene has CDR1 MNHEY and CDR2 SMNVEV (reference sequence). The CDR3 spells CASSLWGGQETQYF. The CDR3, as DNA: TGTGCCAGCAGTTTATGGGGCGGCCAAGAGACCCAGTACTTC.

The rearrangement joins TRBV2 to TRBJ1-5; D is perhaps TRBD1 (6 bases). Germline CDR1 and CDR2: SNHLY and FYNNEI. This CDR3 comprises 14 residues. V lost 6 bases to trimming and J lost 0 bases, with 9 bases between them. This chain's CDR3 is CASRPGDSNQPQHF. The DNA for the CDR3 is TGTGCCAGCAGGCCAGGGGATAGCAATCAGCCCCAGCATTTT.

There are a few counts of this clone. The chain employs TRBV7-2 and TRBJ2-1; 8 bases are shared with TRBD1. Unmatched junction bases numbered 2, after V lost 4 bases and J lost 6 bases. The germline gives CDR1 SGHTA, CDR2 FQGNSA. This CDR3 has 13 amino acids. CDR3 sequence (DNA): TGTGCCAGCAGCTCCAGGGGGCTCAATGAGCAGTTCTTC. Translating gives CASSSRGLNEQFF.

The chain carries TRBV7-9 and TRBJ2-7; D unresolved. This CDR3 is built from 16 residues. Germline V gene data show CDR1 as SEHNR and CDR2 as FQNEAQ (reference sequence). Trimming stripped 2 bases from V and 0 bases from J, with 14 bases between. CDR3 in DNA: TGTGCCAGCAGCTTACCGAGACTCGCCAGCTCCTACGAGCAGTACTTC. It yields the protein CASSLPRLASSYEQYF.

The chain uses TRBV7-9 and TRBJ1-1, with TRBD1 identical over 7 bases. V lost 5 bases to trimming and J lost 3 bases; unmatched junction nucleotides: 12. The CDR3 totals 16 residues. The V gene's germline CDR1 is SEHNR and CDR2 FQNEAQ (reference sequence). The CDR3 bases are TGTGCCAGCAGCCCCGGGTCAGGGGGGCGTCACACTGAAGCTTTCTTT. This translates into CASSPGSGGRHTEAFF.